The 25 T cell receptor beta chains listed next were all sequenced from one sample in a study of cytomegalovirus exposure and HLA in healthy donors (dated 2017 in TCRdb). Library preparation was by the immunoSEQ multiplex PCR assay. For the multiplex PCR, a mixture combining 60 forward primers for TCR Vbeta segments and 13 reverse primers for TCR Jbeta segments was used. TCRdb retrieved this table from immuneACCESS and kept in-frame rearrangements only. Not all clones are present; in checked studies, unresolved V genes account for under half, and no reason is known for the remainder. This sample gives approximately 190,000 clones in total; around 82% of them show up just once. 1.5% to 2% of the sample comes from the top ten. Specimen: PBMCs. These receptors all stem from a man aged 35 to 55 in good health and CMV-seropositive.

The chain carries TRBV28 and TRBJ2-1, with 8 bases fitting TRBD2. The V segment lost 4 bases and the J segment 6 bases; nucleotides outside the gene matches: 14. Germline V gene sequence: CDR1 MDHEN, CDR2 SYDVKM. The CDR3 is 17 residues long. This CDR3 reads CASSSPVFGGRTNEQFF. The CDR3 DNA reads TGTGCCAGCAGTTCCCCCGTCTTTGGCGGGAGGACCAATGAGCAGTTCTTC. Drawing the rest from reference TRBV28 and TRBJ2-1, the complete variable domain is DVKVTQSSRYLVKRTGEKVFLECVQDMDHENMFWYRQDPGLGLRLIYFSYDVKMKEKGDIPEGYSVSREKKERFSLILESASTNQTSMYLCASSSPVFGGRTNEQFFGPGTRLTVL.

The chain has TRBV29-1 and TRBJ1-4, with a weak D call TRBD1 (6 bases). Looked up from germline, CDR1 is SQVTM and CDR2 is ANQGSEA. The ends were cut back, 5 bases at V and 7 bases at J, with 11 bases in the middle. This CDR3 contains 12 residues. CDR3 coding DNA: TGCAGCGTTAGTTCAGGGGCTGAAAAACTGTTTTTT. Protein product: CSVSSGAEKLFF.

This clone was detected only once. This chain uses TRBV9 with TRBJ1-2, with 9 bases that match TRBD1. Germline CDR1 SGDLS, CDR2 YYNGEE. The CDR3 extends over 15 amino acids. V shed 1 base and J 6 bases; nucleotides not matched to a gene: 7. The chain's CDR3 is CASSVQTGGGHGYTF. CDR3 nucleotide sequence: TGTGCCAGCAGCGTACAGACAGGGGGTGGGCATGGCTACACCTTC.

This clone showed up just once. The chain employs TRBV15 and TRBJ1-1; the D gene is possibly TRBD1 (5 bases). The CDR3 covers 19 residues. Looked up from germline, CDR1 is LNHNV and CDR2 is YYDKDF (reference sequence). V lost 0 bases to trimming and J lost 1 base, with 21 bases between them. The CDR3 DNA is TGTGCCACCAGCAGAGATCTCGTGGGCAGGGTCTTTAAGAACACTGAAGCTTTCTTT. As protein: CATSRDLVGRVFKNTEAFF.

This clone was recorded a few times. The same CDR3 also results from other DNA sequences found in this sample. This chain connects TRBV5-1 to TRBJ1-1, with 9 bases matching TRBD1. The CDR3 consists of 14 residues. Germline V gives CDR1 SGHRS, CDR2 YFSETQ. Trimming removed 0 bases from V and 4 bases from J; junction bases left unmatched: 1. CDR3 DNA sequence: TGCGCCAGCAGCTTGGGACAGGGGGGCACTGAAGCTTTCTTT. Protein product: CASSLGQGGTEAFF.

V is TRBV6-1 and J is TRBJ2-1; 7 bases agree with TRBD2. The J segment lost 5 bases and the V segment lost 9 bases, leaving 10 bases of the junction unmatched. The CDR3 is 14 residues long. Germline CDR1 is MNHNS and CDR2 is SASEGT. CDR3 nucleotides: TGTGCCAGGGGGGGGGAGGGACGGGACAATGAGCAGTTCTTC. Residues: CARGGEGRDNEQFF.

The genes are TRBV6-6 and TRBJ1-1; TRBD1 aligns across 8 bases. CDR3 length: 15 amino acids. Trimming cost V 5 bases and J 0 bases; bases outside gene matches: 5. Germline CDR1 MNHNY, CDR2 SVGAGI (reference sequence). The DNA of the CDR3 is TGTGCCAGCAGTCCTTCGACAGGGGTGAACACTGAAGCTTTCTTT. Residues: CASSPSTGVNTEAFF.

The CDR3 region is CATSTYLAVLNTQYF. The DNA of the CDR3 is TGTGCCACCAGCACCTATTTAGCGGTGTTGAATACGCAGTATTTT. The chain links TRBV15 to TRBJ2-3; TRBD2 might be the D (6 bases). V was shortened by 4 bases and J by 7 bases, with 18 bases between the two germline ends. Germline V gene lookup returns CDR1 LNHNV and CDR2 YYDKDF (reference sequence). The CDR3 contains 15 residues.

The gene calls are TRBV5-4 and TRBJ2-5; D remains unclear. Looked up from germline, CDR1 is SGHNT and CDR2 is YYREEE (reference sequence). The V end was cut by 0 bases, the J end by 4 bases, with 13 bases between. The CDR3 loop spans 15 amino acids. DNA for the CDR3: TGTGCCAGCAGCTTGGCGGCAGCGATGGGAGAGACCCAGTACTTC. This encodes CASSLAAAMGETQYF.

This clone was seen only once. This rearrangement joins TRBV11-2 to TRBJ2-2, with a weak D call TRBD1 (8 bases). From germline, CDR1 is SGHAT and CDR2 FQNNGV. The length of the CDR3 is 16 residues. V lost 5 bases to trimming and J lost 6 bases, with 19 bases between them. The CDR3 nucleotides are TGTGCCAGCAGCATGACAGGGGAGGGGGTCCCCGGGGAGCTGTTTTTT. This codes for CASSMTGEGVPGELFF.

This clone was counted only a few times. V and J are TRBV6-6 and TRBJ1-2; 7 nucleotides line up with TRBD1. The V segment lost 4 bases and the J segment 7 bases; nucleotides outside the gene matches: 6. The length of the CDR3 is 13 residues. In germline, CDR1 is MNHNY, CDR2 SVGAGI (reference sequence). CDR3 sequence (DNA): TGTGCCAGCAGTTCCGTGACAGGGTCTGGCTACACCTTC. This sequence encodes CASSSVTGSGYTF.

The chain employs TRBV19 and TRBJ2-5, with TRBD1 as a possible D gene (6 bases). There are 14 residues in the CDR3. Germline CDR1 reads LNHDA; CDR2 reads SQIVND (reference sequence). V shed 6 bases and J shed 4 bases, with 15 bases lying between them. The CDR3 region is CASSRQVIGETQYF. CDR3 DNA sequence: TGTGCCAGTAGCCGACAGGTAATAGGAGAGACCCAGTACTTC.

The V and J genes are TRBV5-1 and TRBJ2-2; tentatively, D is TRBD2 (6 bases). In germline, CDR1 is SGHRS, CDR2 YFSETQ. The V and J ends lost 0 bases and 7 bases respectively, with 31 bases between them. The CDR3 runs to 21 residues. CDR3 amino acids: CASSLVRRASGRRTDGGELFF. DNA for the CDR3: TGCGCCAGCAGCTTGGTTAGGCGCGCGAGCGGGCGAAGAACCGACGGCGGGGAGCTGTTTTTT.

Here the CDR3 reads CASSQRLADGTDTQYF. The CDR3 DNA reads TGTGCCAGCAGCCAGCGACTAGCAGACGGCACAGATACGCAGTATTTT. This chain uses TRBV4-2 with TRBJ2-3, with 7 bases identical to TRBD2. Germline loops: CDR1 LGHNA, CDR2 YNFKEQ. The trim removed 3 bases at V and 1 base at J, leaving 7 bases unmatched. The CDR3 covers 16 residues.

This chain uses TRBV9 with TRBJ2-4; TRBD1 aligns across 8 bases. J gave up 7 bases and V 3 bases, and 9 bases lay outside the gene matches. Looked up from germline, CDR1 is SGDLS and CDR2 is YYNGEE. The CDR3 runs to 15 residues. The CDR3 spells CASSARTGLRNIQYF. For the CDR3, the DNA is TGTGCCAGCAGCGCTAGGACAGGGCTGAGGAACATTCAGTACTTC.

CDR3 in DNA: TGCGCCAGCAGCTTGGTACAGGGAGCTAGCACTGAAGCTTTCTTT. The encoded protein is CASSLVQGASTEAFF. The genes are TRBV5-1 and TRBJ1-1, with D possibly matching TRBD1 (6 bases). The CDR3 loop spans 15 amino acids. Germline V lookup: CDR1 SGHRS, CDR2 YFSETQ. Trimming removed 0 bases from V and 4 bases from J, with 13 bases in between.

The chain has TRBV19 and TRBJ1-5; 9 bases are a match to TRBD1. The trim removed 3 bases at V and 1 base at J, leaving 4 bases unmatched. The CDR3 sequence is 16 residues long. Germline V gives CDR1 LNHDA, CDR2 SQIVND (reference sequence). This chain's CDR3 is CASSIETGGSNQPQHF. CDR3 nucleotides: TGTGCCAGTAGTATCGAGACAGGGGGAAGCAATCAGCCCCAGCATTTT.

The chain combines TRBV5-1 with TRBJ2-5, with D possibly being TRBD2 (6 bases). This CDR3 contains 14 residues. The V end was cut by 5 bases, the J end by 2 bases, with 13 bases between. Germline V gene sequence: CDR1 SGHRS, CDR2 YFSETQ. The CDR3 region has the DNA TGCGCCAGCAGTTGGCGGGACTCGCAAGAGACCCAGTACTTC. Protein: CASSWRDSQETQYF.

This clone was observed a handful of times. The chain links TRBV10-3 to TRBJ1-5; D unclear. Germline assignment: CDR1 ENHRY and CDR2 SYGVKD. The germline V and J ends were trimmed by 6 bases and 9 bases, with 12 bases remaining between them. CDR3 length: 12 amino acids. The CDR3 loop is CAISDQGGPQHF. The CDR3 bases are TGTGCCATCAGCGACCAAGGCGGGCCCCAGCATTTT.

The V gene is TRBV27, the J gene TRBJ2-7; the match to TRBD1 covers 9 bases. The V and J ends lost 3 bases and 4 bases, in that order; junction bases with no gene match: 13. This CDR3 contains 17 residues. The germline CDR1 and CDR2 sequences are MNHEY and SMNVEV (reference sequence). The CDR3 sequence is CASSLSRDRVFSYEQYF. In nucleotides, the CDR3 is TGTGCCAGCAGTTTGTCCCGGGACAGGGTTTTTTCGTACGAGCAGTACTTC.

V is TRBV6-5 and J is TRBJ1-4, with TRBD1 matching 9 bases. With 6 bases clipped from V and 8 bases from J, the junction kept 7 bases outside the gene matches. Germline values: CDR1 MNHEY, CDR2 SVGAGI. CDR3 length: 14 residues. CDR3 amino acids: CASRETGGGEKLFF. The CDR3 region has the DNA TGTGCCAGCAGAGAGACAGGGGGTGGGGAAAAACTGTTTTTT.

This chain connects TRBV5-1 to TRBJ2-3, with D maybe TRBD2 (6 bases). Between the trimmed V and J ends, which lost 0 bases and 3 bases, there was a span of 11 bases. CDR1 is SGHRS and CDR2 is YFSETQ in the germline V gene. The CDR3 totals 15 residues. CDR3 sequence reads: CASSLDLAKTDTQYF. As DNA, the CDR3 is TGCGCCAGCAGCTTGGATCTAGCGAAAACAGATACGCAGTATTTT.

V gene TRBV23-1 combines with J gene TRBJ2-2; D uncertain. TRBV23-1 is an open reading frame, and its role is uncertain. This CDR3 is 13 amino acids long. V was cut by 4 bases and J by 5 bases, with 8 bases left in between. CDR3 sequence (DNA): TGCGCCAGCAGTCGCCCGGGTACCGGGGAGCTGTTTTTT. Amino acid sequence: CASSRPGTGELFF.

The chain couples TRBV6-6 to TRBJ1-5, with D tentatively TRBD1 (6 bases). Looked up from germline, CDR1 is MNHNY and CDR2 is SVGAGI (reference sequence). The CDR3 has 15 amino acids. The V gene lost 6 bases and the J gene lost 5 bases, with 17 bases spanning the gap. CDR3 nucleotides: TGTGCCAGCAGGCTCAGCACAGGGCAGTATCAGCCCCAGCATTTT. It encodes CASRLSTGQYQPQHF.

This chain uses TRBV5-1 with TRBJ2-7, with D perhaps TRBD2 (6 bases). This CDR3 is 15 amino acids long. Looked up from germline, CDR1 is SGHRS and CDR2 is YFSETQ. V shed 0 bases and J shed 4 bases, with 14 bases lying between them. The CDR3 DNA follows: TGCGCCAGCAGCTTGGAGCCAGGAGGGGCTTACGAGCAGTACTTC. This gives the protein CASSLEPGGAYEQYF.